This T cell receptor (beta chain) was found in a study of cytomegalovirus exposure and HLA in healthy donors. Study conclusions and caveats: Sequencing likely produced, as an artifact, a cluster of highly shared sequence variants. Among TCR beta chains of equal frequency, HLA-associated ones were more clonally expanded in a later analysis.

As concerns this clone: As yet, its antigen is unknown.

With 60 Vbeta and 13 Jbeta primers, the PCR was carried out. Here immunoSEQ multiplex PCR was the method, and the copy in TCRdb shows in-frame clones only, minus some. The table lists fewer than 200,000 clones, roughly 81% of them singletons. The CDR3 spans 13 residues. Between the trimmed V and J ends, which lost 3 bases and 3 bases, there was a span of 6 bases. Germline V gene lookup returns CDR1 LGHNA and CDR2 YSLEER. This sequence originates from a man younger than 45 in good health and CMV-seropositive. The sequencing input was PBMCs. The chain recombines TRBV4-3 with TRBJ1-5, with D unclear. CDR3 sequence: CASSHGNNQPQHF. The CDR3 DNA is TGCGCCAGCAGCCACGGGAACAATCAGCCCCAGCATTTT.